This entry lists 9 T cell receptor beta chains sequenced from one sample in a study of OX40 agonist ivuxolimab in advanced cancers. Data came from immunoSEQ multiplex PCR; TCRdb stores just in-frame clones and leaves some out. The sample has about 68,000 clones, roughly 80% seen once; the top ten hold approximately 11%. The source was CD4+ or CD8+ T cells sorted from blood, collected in a trial of the OX40 agonist ivuxolimab. All receptors derive from an adult with an advanced solid tumor such as melanoma, head and neck, liver or kidney cancer.

The gene calls are TRBV11-2 and TRBJ1-3; D call uncertain. Trimming stripped 0 bases from V and 4 bases from J, with 13 bases between. CDR1 and CDR2 (germline): SGHAT, FQNNGV. CDR3 size: 16 residues. CDR3 region: CASSLEAFKRGNTIYF. Here the CDR3 DNA reads TGTGCCAGCAGCTTAGAGGCTTTTAAGAGGGGAAACACCATATATTTT.

The chain couples TRBV10-3 to TRBJ2-5; 8 bases agree with TRBD2. J lost 5 bases, V lost 0 bases, and 8 bases had no gene match. The CDR3 totals 16 residues. CDR1 and CDR2 (germline): ENHRY, SYGVKD. CDR3 nucleotides: TGTGCCATCAGTGAGTCCCTGGCGGGGGGTAGGGAGACCCAGTACTTC. Encoded protein: CAISESLAGGRETQYF.

This clone occurred a few times. The chain uses TRBV5-1 and TRBJ1-2; the D gene is possibly TRBD1 (5 bases). V was clipped by 0 bases and J by 2 bases, with 11 bases between them. The germline V gene encodes CDR1 SGHRS and CDR2 YFSETQ. CDR3 length: 15 residues. The CDR3 loop reads CASSLDPAGNYGYTF. The CDR3 DNA sequence: TGCGCCAGCAGCTTGGATCCCGCAGGGAACTATGGCTACACCTTC.

The chain uses TRBV2 and TRBJ1-2; a weak D match, TRBD1 (6 bases). This CDR3 has 14 residues. The germline gives CDR1 SNHLY, CDR2 FYNNEI. Trimming left V 6 bases short and J 5 bases short, with 16 bases between. The CDR3 loop is CASRGDNVMYGYTF. The CDR3 DNA reads TGTGCCAGCAGAGGGGACAATGTTATGTATGGCTACACCTTC.

This rearrangement joins TRBV5-4 to TRBJ1-2, with D possibly matching TRBD1 (5 bases). Trimming removed 1 base at V and 7 bases at J, with 11 bases between. The CDR3 is made up of 13 amino acids. Germline V CDR1 and CDR2: SGHNT, YYREEE (reference sequence). The CDR3 region is CASSLKHRSGYTF. The CDR3 DNA reads as TGTGCCAGCAGCTTGAAGCACAGGTCTGGCTACACCTTC.

V usage is TRBV4-2 and J usage is TRBJ2-1; unclear D gene. Germline V CDR1 and CDR2: LGHNA, YNFKEQ. Trimming took 0 bases from V and 7 from J, leaving 7 bases between them. The CDR3 loop spans 13 amino acids. CDR3 sequence reads: CASSQDLGNEQFF. The CDR3, as DNA: TGTGCCAGCAGCCAAGATTTGGGGAATGAGCAGTTCTTC.

CDR3 in amino acids: CASSEGNQGALNSPLHF. The CDR3 DNA is TGTGCCAGCAGTGAAGGAAACCAGGGGGCGCTTAATTCACCCCTCCACTTT. The chain is built from TRBV2 and TRBJ1-6; 8 bases line up with TRBD1. The germline gives CDR1 SNHLY, CDR2 FYNNEI. The junction had 8 bases not matched to a gene; V was cut back by 1 base and J by 6 bases. The CDR3 runs to 17 residues. Full variable domain (missing parts from reference TRBV2 and TRBJ1-6): EPEVTQTPSHQVTQMGQEVILRCVPISNHLYFYWYRQILGQKVEFLVSFYNNEISEKSEIFDDQFSVERPDGSNFTLKIRSTKLEDSAMYFCASSEGNQGALNSPLHFGNGTRLTVT.

The chain recombines TRBV7-9 with TRBJ2-2; D may be TRBD1 (6 bases). Germline CDR1 reads SEHNR; CDR2 reads FQNEAQ (reference sequence). V was shortened by 1 base and J by 8 bases, with 11 bases between the two germline ends. CDR3 length: 14 amino acids. The CDR3: CASSLDTGSGELFF. In nucleotides, the CDR3 is TGTGCCAGCAGCTTAGATACAGGGTCAGGGGAGCTGTTTTTT.

This clone was seen once. The V call is TRBV14, the J call TRBJ2-6; 7 bases are a match to TRBD1. The trim removed 4 bases at V and 0 bases at J, leaving 12 bases unmatched. The CDR3 runs 19 residues. Germline V CDR1 and CDR2: SGHDN, FVKESK. The CDR3 bases are TGTGCCAGCAGCCGCCTATCCGGGACAGTGGCCTCTGGGGCCAACGTCCTGACTTTC. Translation gives CASSRLSGTVASGANVLTF.